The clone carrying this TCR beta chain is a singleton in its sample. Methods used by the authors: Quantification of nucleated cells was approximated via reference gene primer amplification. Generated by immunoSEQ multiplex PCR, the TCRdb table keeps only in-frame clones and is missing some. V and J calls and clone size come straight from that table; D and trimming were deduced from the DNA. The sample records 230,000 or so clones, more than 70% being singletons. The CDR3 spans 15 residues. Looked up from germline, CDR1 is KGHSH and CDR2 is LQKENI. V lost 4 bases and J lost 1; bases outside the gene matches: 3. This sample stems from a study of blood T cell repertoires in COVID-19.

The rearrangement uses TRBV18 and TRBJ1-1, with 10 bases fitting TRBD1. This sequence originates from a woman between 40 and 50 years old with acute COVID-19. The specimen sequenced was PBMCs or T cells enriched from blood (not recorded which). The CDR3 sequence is CASSLGQGPNTEAFF. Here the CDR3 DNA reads TGTGCCAGCTCACTGGGACAGGGGCCGAACACTGAAGCTTTCTTT.